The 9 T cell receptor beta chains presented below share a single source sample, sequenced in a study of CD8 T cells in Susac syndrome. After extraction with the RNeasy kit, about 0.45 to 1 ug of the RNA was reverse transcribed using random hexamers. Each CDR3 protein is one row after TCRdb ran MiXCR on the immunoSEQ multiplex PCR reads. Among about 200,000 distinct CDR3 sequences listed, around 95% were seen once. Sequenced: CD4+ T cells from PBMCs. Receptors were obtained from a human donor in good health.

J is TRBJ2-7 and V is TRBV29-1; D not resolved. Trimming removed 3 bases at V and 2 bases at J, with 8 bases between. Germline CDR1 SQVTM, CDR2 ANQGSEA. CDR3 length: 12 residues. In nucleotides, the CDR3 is TGCAGCGTTGATCTTGGAGCCTACGAGCAGTACTTC. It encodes CSVDLGAYEQYF.

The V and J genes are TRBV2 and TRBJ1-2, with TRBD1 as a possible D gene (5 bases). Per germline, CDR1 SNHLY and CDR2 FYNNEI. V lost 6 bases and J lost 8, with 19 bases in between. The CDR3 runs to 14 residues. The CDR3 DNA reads TGTGCCAGCAGCGACGCGATTGGGGGGGAAGGCTACACCTTC. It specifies CASSDAIGGEGYTF.

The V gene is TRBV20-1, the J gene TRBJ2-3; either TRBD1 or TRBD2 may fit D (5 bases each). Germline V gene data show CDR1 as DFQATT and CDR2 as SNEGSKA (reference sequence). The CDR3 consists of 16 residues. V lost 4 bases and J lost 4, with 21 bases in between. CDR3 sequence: CSATPGTQQGPDTQYF. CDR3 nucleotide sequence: TGCAGTGCTACCCCAGGGACCCAACAAGGGCCAGATACGCAGTATTTT.

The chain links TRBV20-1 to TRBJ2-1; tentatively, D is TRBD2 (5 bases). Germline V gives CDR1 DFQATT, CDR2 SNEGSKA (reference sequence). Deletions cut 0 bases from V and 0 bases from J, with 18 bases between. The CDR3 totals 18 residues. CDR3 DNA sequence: TGCAGTGCTAGAGATGGGAGAGCTAGCACCAGCTCCTACAATGAGCAGTTCTTC. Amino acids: CSARDGRASTSSYNEQFF.

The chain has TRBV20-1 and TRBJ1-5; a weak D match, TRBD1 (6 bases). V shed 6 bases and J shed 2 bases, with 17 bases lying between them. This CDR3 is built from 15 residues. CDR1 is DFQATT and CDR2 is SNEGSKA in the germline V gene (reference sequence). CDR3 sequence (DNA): TGCAGTGCCCACCCGAACAGGGTTGGCAATCAGCCCCAGCATTTT. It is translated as CSAHPNRVGNQPQHF.

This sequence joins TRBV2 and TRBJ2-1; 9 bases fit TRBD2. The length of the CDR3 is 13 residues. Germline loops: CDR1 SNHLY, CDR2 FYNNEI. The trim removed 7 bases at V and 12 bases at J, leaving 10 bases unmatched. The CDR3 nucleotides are TGTGCCAGCACGACTAGCGGCGGGTTAGGGCAGTTCTTC. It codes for CASTTSGGLGQFF.

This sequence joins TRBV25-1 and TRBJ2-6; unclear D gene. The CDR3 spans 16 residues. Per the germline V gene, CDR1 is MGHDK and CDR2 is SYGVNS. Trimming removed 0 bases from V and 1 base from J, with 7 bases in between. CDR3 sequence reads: CASSEYSSSGANVLTF. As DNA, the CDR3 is TGTGCCAGCAGTGAATATTCCAGTTCTGGGGCCAACGTCCTGACTTTC.

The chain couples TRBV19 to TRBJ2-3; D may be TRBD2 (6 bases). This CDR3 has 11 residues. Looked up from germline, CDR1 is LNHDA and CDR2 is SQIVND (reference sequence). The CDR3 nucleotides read TGTGCGGGGGGTCGGGCAGATACGCAGTATTTT. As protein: CAGGRADTQYF. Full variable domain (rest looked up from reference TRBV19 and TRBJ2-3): DGGITQSPKYLFRKEGQNVTLSCEQNLNHDAMYWYRQDPGQGLRLIYYSQIVNDFQKGDIAEGYSVSREKKESFPLTVTSAQKNPTAFYLCAGGRADTQYFGPGTRLTVL.

The DNA of the CDR3 is TGCAGCGTTGAAGATAGTCGGGGGTCGCCCTACGAGCAGTACTTC. Protein: CSVEDSRGSPYEQYF. The rearrangement links TRBV29-1 to TRBJ2-7, with a possible D match to TRBD2 (6 bases). The germline CDR1 and CDR2 sequences are SQVTM and ANQGSEA. The CDR3 consists of 15 residues. The V and J ends lost 0 bases and 2 bases respectively, with 14 bases between them.